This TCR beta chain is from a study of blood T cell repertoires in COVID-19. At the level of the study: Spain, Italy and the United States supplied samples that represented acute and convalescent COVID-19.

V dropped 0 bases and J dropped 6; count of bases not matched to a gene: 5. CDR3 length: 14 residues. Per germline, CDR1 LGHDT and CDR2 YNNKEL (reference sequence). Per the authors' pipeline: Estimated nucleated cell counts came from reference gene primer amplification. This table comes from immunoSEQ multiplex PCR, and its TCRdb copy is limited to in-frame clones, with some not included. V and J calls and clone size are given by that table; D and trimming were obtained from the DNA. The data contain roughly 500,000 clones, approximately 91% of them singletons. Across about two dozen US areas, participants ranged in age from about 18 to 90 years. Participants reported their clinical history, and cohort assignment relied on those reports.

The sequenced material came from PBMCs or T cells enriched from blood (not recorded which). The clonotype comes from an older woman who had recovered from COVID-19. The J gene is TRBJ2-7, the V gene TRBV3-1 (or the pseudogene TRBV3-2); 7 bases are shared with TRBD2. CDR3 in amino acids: CASSQDSTGGEQYF. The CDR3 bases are TGTGCCAGCAGCCAAGATAGTACGGGAGGCGAGCAGTACTTC.